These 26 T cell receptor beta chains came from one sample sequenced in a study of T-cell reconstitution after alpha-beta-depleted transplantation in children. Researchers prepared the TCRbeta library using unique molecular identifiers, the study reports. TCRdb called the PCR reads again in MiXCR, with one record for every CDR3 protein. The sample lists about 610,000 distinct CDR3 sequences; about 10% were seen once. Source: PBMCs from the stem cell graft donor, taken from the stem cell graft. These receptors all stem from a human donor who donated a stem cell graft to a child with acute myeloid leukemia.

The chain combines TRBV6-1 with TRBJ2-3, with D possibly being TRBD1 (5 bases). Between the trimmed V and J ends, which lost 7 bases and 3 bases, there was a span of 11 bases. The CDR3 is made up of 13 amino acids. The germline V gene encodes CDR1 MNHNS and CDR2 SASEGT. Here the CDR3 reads CASTRVGTDTQYF. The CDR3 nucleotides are TGTGCCAGCACCAGGGTAGGGACAGATACGCAGTATTTT.

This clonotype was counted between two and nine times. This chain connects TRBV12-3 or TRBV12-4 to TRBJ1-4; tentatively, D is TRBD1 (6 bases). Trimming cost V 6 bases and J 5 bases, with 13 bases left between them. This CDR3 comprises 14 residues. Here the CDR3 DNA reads TGTGCCAGCAGCCCCGGGACACCCAATGAAAAACTGTTTTTT. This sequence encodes CASSPGTPNEKLFF.

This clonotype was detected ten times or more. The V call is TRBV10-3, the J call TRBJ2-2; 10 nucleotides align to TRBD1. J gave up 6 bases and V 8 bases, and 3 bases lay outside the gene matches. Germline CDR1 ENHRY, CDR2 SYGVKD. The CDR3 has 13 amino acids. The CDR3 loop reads CAIGTGVAGELFF. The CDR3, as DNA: TGTGCCATCGGGACAGGGGTGGCCGGGGAGCTGTTTTTT.

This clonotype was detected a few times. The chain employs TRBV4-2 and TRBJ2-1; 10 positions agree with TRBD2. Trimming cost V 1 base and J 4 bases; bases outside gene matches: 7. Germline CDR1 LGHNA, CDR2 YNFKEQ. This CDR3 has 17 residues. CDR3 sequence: CASSQARGTSAYNEQFF. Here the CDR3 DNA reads TGTGCCAGCAGCCAAGCGCGAGGGACTAGCGCTTACAATGAGCAGTTCTTC.

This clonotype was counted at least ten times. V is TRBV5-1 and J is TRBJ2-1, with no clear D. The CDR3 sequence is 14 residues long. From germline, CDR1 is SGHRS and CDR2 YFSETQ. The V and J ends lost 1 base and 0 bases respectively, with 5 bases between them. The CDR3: CASSLSLSYNEQFF. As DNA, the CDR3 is TGCGCCAGCAGCTTGAGTCTCTCCTACAATGAGCAGTTCTTC.

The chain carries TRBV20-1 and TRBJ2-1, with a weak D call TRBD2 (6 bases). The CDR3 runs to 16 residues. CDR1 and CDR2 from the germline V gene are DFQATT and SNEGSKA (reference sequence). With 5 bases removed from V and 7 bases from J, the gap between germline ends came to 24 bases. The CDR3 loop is CSALRPSTTRGNEQFF. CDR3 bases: TGCAGTGCTCTTCGGCCTTCCACCACCCGGGGGAATGAGCAGTTCTTC.

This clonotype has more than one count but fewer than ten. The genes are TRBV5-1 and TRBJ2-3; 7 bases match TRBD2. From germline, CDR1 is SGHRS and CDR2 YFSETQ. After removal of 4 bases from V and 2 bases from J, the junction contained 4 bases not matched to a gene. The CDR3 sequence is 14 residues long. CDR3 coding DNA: TGCGCCAGCAGCCGAGGACTAGTCACAGATACGCAGTATTTT. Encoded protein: CASSRGLVTDTQYF.

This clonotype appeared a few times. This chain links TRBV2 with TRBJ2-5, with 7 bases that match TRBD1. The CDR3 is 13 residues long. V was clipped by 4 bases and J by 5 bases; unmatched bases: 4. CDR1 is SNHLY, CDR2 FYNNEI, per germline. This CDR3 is CASSGGQAETQYF. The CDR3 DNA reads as TGTGCCAGCAGTGGCGGACAGGCGGAGACCCAGTACTTC.

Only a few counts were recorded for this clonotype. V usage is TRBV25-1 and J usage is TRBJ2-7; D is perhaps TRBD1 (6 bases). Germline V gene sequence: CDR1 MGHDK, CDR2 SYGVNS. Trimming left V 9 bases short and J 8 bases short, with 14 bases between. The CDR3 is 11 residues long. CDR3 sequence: CARNVGDKQYF. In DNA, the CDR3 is TGTGCCAGAAACGTGGGGGACAAGCAGTACTTC.

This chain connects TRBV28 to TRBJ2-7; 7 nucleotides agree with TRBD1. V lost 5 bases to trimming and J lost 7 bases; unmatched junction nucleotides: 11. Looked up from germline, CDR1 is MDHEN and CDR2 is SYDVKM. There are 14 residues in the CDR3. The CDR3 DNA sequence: TGTGCCAGCAGTACCGGGACAGTCCAAAGGGAGCAGTACTTC. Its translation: CASSTGTVQREQYF.

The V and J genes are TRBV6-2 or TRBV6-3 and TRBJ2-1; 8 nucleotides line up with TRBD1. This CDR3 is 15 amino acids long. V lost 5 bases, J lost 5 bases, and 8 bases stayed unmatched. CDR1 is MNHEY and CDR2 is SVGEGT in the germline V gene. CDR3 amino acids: CASSQRTGNNNEQFF. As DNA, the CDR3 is TGTGCCAGCAGTCAACGGACAGGGAATAACAATGAGCAGTTCTTC.

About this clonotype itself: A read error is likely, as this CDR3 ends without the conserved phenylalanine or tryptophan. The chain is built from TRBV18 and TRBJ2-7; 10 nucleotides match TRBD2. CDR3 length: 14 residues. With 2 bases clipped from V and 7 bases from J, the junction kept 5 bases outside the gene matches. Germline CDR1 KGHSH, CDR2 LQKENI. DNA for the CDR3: TGTGCCAGCTCACCAGGGACTAGCGTGGAAGAGCAGTACTAC. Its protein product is CASSPGTSVEEQYY.

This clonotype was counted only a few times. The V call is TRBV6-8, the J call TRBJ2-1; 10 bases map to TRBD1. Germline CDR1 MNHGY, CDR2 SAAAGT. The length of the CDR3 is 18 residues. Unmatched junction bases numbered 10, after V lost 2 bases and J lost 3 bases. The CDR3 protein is CASSYGDRGSVGYNEQFF. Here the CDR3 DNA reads TGTGCCAGCAGTTACGGGGACAGGGGCTCAGTAGGCTACAATGAGCAGTTCTTC.

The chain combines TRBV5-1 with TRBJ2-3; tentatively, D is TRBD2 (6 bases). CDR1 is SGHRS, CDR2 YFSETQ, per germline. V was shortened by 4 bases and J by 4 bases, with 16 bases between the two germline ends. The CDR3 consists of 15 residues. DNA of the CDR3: TGCGCCAGCAGCCGATCGGGGGAGAGGTCAGATACGCAGTATTTT. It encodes CASSRSGERSDTQYF.

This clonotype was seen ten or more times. The CDR3: CASSPGTGAWGEQYF. The CDR3 coding sequence is TGTGCCAGCAGTCCCGGGACAGGAGCCTGGGGGGAGCAGTACTTC. The chain couples TRBV12-3 or TRBV12-4 to TRBJ2-7, with TRBD1 matching 8 bases. With V trimmed by 5 bases and J by 7 bases, 13 bases remained unmatched. This CDR3 region has 15 residues.

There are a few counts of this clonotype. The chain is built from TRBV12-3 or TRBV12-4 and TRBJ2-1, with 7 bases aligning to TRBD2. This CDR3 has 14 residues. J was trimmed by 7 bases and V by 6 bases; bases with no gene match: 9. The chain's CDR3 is CASRKAGEGNEQFF. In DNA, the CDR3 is TGTGCCAGCAGGAAGGCGGGAGAGGGTAATGAGCAGTTCTTC.

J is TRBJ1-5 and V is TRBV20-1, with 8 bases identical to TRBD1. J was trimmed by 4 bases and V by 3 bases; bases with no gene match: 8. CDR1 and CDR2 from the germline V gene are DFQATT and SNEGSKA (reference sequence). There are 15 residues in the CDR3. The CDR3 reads CSARDRVSGNQPQHF. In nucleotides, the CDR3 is TGCAGTGCTAGGGACAGGGTCAGTGGGAATCAGCCCCAGCATTTT.

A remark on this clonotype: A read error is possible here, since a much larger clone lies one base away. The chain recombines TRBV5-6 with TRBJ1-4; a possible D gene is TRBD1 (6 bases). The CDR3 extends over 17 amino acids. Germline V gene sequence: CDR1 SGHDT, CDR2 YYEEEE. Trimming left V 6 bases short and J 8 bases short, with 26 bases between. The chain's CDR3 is CASISITSSGTLEKLFF. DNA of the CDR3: TGTGCCAGCATCTCTATAACTTCTTCCGGGACACTGGAAAAACTGTTTTTT.

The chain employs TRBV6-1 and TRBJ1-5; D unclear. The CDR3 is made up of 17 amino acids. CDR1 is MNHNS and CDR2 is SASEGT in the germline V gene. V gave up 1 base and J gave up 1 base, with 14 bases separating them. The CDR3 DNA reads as TGTGCCAGCAGTGAAGTGTTCCCGGGAGGGAGCAATCAGCCCCAGCATTTT. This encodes CASSEVFPGGSNQPQHF.

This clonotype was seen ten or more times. CDR3 region: CSAIGTSGSLHNEQFF. The DNA of the CDR3 is TGCAGTGCCATCGGGACTAGCGGGAGTTTACACAATGAGCAGTTCTTC. The chain combines TRBV20-1 with TRBJ2-1, with TRBD2 matching over 14 bases. This CDR3 comprises 16 residues. Germline loops: CDR1 DFQATT, CDR2 SNEGSKA (reference sequence). J gave up 5 bases and V 6 bases, and 9 bases lay outside the gene matches.

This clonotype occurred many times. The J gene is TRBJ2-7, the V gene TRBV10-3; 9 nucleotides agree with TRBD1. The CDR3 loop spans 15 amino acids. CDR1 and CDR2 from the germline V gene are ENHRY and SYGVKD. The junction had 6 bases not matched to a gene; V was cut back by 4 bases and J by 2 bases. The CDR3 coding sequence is TGTGCCATCAGTGGGGGACAGGGAAAAACCTACGAGCAGTACTTC. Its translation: CAISGGQGKTYEQYF.

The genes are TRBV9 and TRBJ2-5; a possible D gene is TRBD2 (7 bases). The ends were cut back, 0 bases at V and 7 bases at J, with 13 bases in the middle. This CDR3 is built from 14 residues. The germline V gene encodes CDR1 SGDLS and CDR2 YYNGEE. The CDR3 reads CASSVAGGAATQYF. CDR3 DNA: TGTGCCAGCAGCGTAGCGGGGGGCGCGGCGACCCAGTACTTC.

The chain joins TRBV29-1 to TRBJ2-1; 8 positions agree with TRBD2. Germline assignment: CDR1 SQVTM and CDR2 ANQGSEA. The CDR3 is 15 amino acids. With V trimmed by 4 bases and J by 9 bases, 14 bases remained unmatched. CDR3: CSVVALGLAFSEQFF. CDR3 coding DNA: TGCAGCGTTGTGGCGTTAGGACTAGCTTTTAGTGAGCAGTTCTTC.

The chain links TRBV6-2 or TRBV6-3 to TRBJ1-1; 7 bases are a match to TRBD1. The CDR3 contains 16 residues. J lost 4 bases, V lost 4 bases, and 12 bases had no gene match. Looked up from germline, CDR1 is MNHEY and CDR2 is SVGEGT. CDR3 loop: CASSSIQGTRGTEAFF. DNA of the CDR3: TGTGCCAGCAGTTCGATACAGGGGACTCGGGGCACTGAAGCTTTCTTT.

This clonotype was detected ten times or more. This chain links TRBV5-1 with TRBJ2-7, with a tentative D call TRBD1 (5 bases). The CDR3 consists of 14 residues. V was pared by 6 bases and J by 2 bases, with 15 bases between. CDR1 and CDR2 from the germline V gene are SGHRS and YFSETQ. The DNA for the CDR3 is TGCGCCAGCAAGTTGACAGCTTTAACCTACGAGCAGTACTTC. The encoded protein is CASKLTALTYEQYF.

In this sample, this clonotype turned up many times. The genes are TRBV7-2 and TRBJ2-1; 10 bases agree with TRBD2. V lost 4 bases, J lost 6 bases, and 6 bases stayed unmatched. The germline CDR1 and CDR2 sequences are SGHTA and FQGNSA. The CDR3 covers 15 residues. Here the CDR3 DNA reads TGTGCCAGCAGCTCAGGGGGGACTAGCGTCAATGAGCAGTTCTTC. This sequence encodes CASSSGGTSVNEQFF.